The 32 T cell receptor beta chains below were found in one sample sequenced in a study of PD-L1 blockade in urothelial cancer listed by TCRdb under 2017. What this sample's time point label stands for: peripheral blood 6 weeks after treatment start. Receptor libraries were prepared by the immunoSEQ multiplex PCR assay. Not all clones reach the TCRdb copy of this immuneACCESS table, which keeps in-frame sequences only. Checked studies attribute under half of the gap to unresolved V genes and leave the rest unexplained. The sample table shows 50,000 or so clones, and over 75% are seen once. 1.5% to 2% of the sample is in the top ten clones. Sequenced material: PBMCs, taken around atezolizumab (anti-PD-L1) treatment. The receptors here all came from a man aged 50-59 years with urothelial cancer.

This clone was seen only a few times. This rearrangement joins TRBV7-9 to TRBJ1-3, with 7 bases that match TRBD1. CDR1 and CDR2 from the germline V gene are SEHNR and FQNEAQ (reference sequence). The CDR3 is 18 residues long. The ends lost 2 bases at V and 2 bases at J; junction bases unmatched: 12. CDR3 bases: TGTGCCAGCAGCTTAATTCACGGCCACCAGGGGGCTGGAAACACCATATATTTT. It translates to CASSLIHGHQGAGNTIYF. Full variable domain (outside the CDR3, taken from reference TRBV7-9 and TRBJ1-3): DTGVSQNPRHKITKRGQNVTFRCDPISEHNRLYWYRQTLGQGPEFLTYFQNEAQLEKSRLLSDRFSAERPKGSFSTLEIQRTEQGDSAMYLCASSLIHGHQGAGNTIYFGEGSWLTVV.

The V and J genes are TRBV4-2 and TRBJ2-1, with D hard to call. V was clipped by 0 bases and J by 5 bases, with 11 bases between them. The CDR3 sequence is 15 residues long. CDR1 is LGHNA, CDR2 YNFKEQ, per germline. The CDR3 DNA reads TGTGCCAGCAGCCAAGAGCCAAATAGCCACAATGAGCAGTTCTTC. Translation: CASSQEPNSHNEQFF.

The rearrangement joins TRBV4-1 to TRBJ2-3; TRBD2 agrees at 11 bases. V trimming: 1 base; J trimming: 4 bases; junction bases outside the gene matches: 4. From germline, CDR1 is MGHRA and CDR2 YSYEKL. The CDR3 covers 16 residues. The CDR3 DNA follows: TGCGCCAGCAGCCAAGGGCTAGCGGGGGGATCAGATACGCAGTATTTT. Translation gives CASSQGLAGGSDTQYF.

This clone was seen just once. The gene calls are TRBV5-1 and TRBJ2-1, with TRBD1 matching 7 bases. This CDR3 has 15 residues. CDR1 and CDR2 (germline): SGHRS, YFSETQ. After removal of 4 bases from V and 1 base from J, the junction contained 5 bases not matched to a gene. The CDR3 DNA reads as TGCGCCAGCAGCCTCGAGACAGGGTCCTACAATGAGCAGTTCTTC. It codes for CASSLETGSYNEQFF.

This clone has a single count. The CDR3, as DNA: TGCGCCAGCAGCTTGTATCCTAGCGGAAACACCGGGGAGCTGTTTTTT. Residues: CASSLYPSGNTGELFF. The chain employs TRBV5-1 and TRBJ2-2, with 7 bases aligning to TRBD2. With V trimmed by 1 base and J by 2 bases, 5 bases remained unmatched. Germline-derived CDR1 and CDR2 are SGHRS and YFSETQ. This CDR3 contains 16 residues.

The CDR3 loop reads CASSLAGTGVEAFF. As DNA, the CDR3 is TGTGCCAGCAGCTTAGCTGGGACAGGGGTTGAAGCTTTCTTT. The chain links TRBV7-9 to TRBJ1-1; 10 positions match TRBD1. V lost 0 bases, J lost 7 bases, and 2 bases stayed unmatched. Germline CDR1 and CDR2: SEHNR and FQNEAQ (reference sequence). The CDR3 has 14 residues.

The rearrangement links TRBV6-1 to TRBJ2-5, with 7 bases aligning to TRBD2. CDR1 and CDR2 (germline): MNHNS, SASEGT. Trimming cost V 4 bases and J 4 bases; bases outside gene matches: 6. CDR3 length: 14 residues. As DNA, the CDR3 is TGTGCCAGCAGTGGAGGACTAGTTCGAGAGACCCAGTACTTC. Its protein product is CASSGGLVRETQYF.

The V gene is TRBV4-3, the J gene TRBJ1-2, with a weak D call TRBD1 (5 bases). CDR1 LGHNA and CDR2 YSLEER come from the germline V gene. V was cut by 0 bases and J by 6 bases, with 11 bases left in between. This CDR3 has 14 amino acids. The CDR3 DNA reads TGCGCCAGCAGCCAAGATGCCAGGGCCCATGGCTACACCTTC. Protein sequence: CASSQDARAHGYTF.

J is TRBJ1-5 and V is TRBV6-6; 9 positions match TRBD1. The J segment lost 6 bases and the V segment lost 5 bases, leaving 5 bases of the junction unmatched. Germline V CDR1 and CDR2: MNHNY, SVGAGI (reference sequence). This CDR3 has 14 amino acids. CDR3 sequence reads: CASSQQGAPQPQHF. The CDR3 coding sequence is TGTGCCAGCAGTCAACAGGGGGCCCCTCAGCCCCAGCATTTT.

The chain has TRBV6-1 and TRBJ1-1; D is unresolved. This CDR3 is built from 14 residues. Germline V gene data show CDR1 as MNHNS and CDR2 as SASEGT. Trimming removed 1 base from V and 1 base from J, with 7 bases in between. CDR3 region: CASSEGPKNTEAFF. In DNA form, the CDR3 reads TGTGCCAGCAGTGAAGGCCCTAAGAACACTGAAGCTTTCTTT.

The chain couples TRBV7-9 to TRBJ2-3, with D maybe TRBD2 (6 bases). From germline, CDR1 is SEHNR and CDR2 FQNEAQ (reference sequence). This CDR3 has 15 amino acids. V lost 3 bases, J lost 1 base, and 11 bases lay in between. This CDR3 reads CASSFRASGTDTQYF. As DNA, the CDR3 is TGTGCCAGCAGCTTTAGGGCTAGCGGCACAGATACGCAGTATTTT.

This chain joins TRBV27 and TRBJ2-3, with a tentative D call TRBD1 (6 bases). The CDR3 spans 15 residues. Between the trimmed V and J ends, which lost 5 bases and 6 bases, there was a span of 18 bases. Germline lookup yields CDR1 MNHEY and CDR2 SMNVEV (reference sequence). In nucleotides, the CDR3 is TGTGCCAGCAGTACCACAGGGTTTCTAGTGGATACGCAGTATTTT. This translates into CASSTTGFLVDTQYF.

The rearrangement joins TRBV11-3 to TRBJ2-5; 9 bases align to TRBD1. The CDR3 loop spans 15 amino acids. V lost 4 bases, J lost 5 bases, and 8 bases stayed unmatched. The germline CDR1 and CDR2 sequences are SGHNT and YENEEA. The CDR3 loop is CASSSGTGGFETQYF. CDR3 nucleotides: TGTGCCAGCAGCTCAGGAACAGGGGGCTTCGAGACCCAGTACTTC.

CDR3: CASSVGNQPQHF. DNA for the CDR3: TGCGCCAGCAGTGTCGGTAATCAGCCCCAGCATTTT. V usage is TRBV10-2 and J usage is TRBJ1-5; D remains ambiguous. The CDR3 consists of 12 residues. Germline V gene lookup returns CDR1 WSHSY and CDR2 SAAADI. With 4 bases removed from V and 4 bases from J, the gap between germline ends came to 5 bases.

The gene calls are TRBV7-6 and TRBJ2-7; TRBD2 matches 7 bases. Trimming took 5 bases from V and 7 from J; bases not matched to a gene: 11. Germline assignment: CDR1 SGHVS and CDR2 FNYEAQ. CDR3 length: 14 amino acids. This chain's CDR3 is CASSDSGVGGEQYF. The DNA of the CDR3 is TGTGCCAGCAGCGACAGCGGGGTCGGGGGTGAGCAGTACTTC.

This chain links TRBV6-1 with TRBJ2-3; D unclear. Germline-derived CDR1 and CDR2 are MNHNS and SASEGT. V lost 2 bases to trimming and J lost 3 bases, with 9 bases between them. The CDR3 sequence is 14 residues long. DNA for the CDR3: TGTGCCAGCAGTGAAATTAGAGGAACAGATACGCAGTATTTT. This encodes CASSEIRGTDTQYF.

V gene TRBV6-1 combines with J gene TRBJ2-2; 8 nucleotides line up with TRBD2. With V trimmed by 9 bases and J by 1 base, 7 bases remained unmatched. The CDR3 is 15 amino acids. Germline-derived CDR1 and CDR2 are MNHNS and SASEGT. The CDR3 DNA is TGTGCCAGTGGGACTAGAGGGGAGAACACCGGGGAGCTGTTTTTT. Protein: CASGTRGENTGELFF.

This clone was detected only once. The genes are TRBV11-3 and TRBJ2-1, with D tentatively TRBD2 (6 bases). The CDR3 has 14 amino acids. V gave up 5 bases and J gave up 1 base, with 9 bases separating them. Germline-derived CDR1 and CDR2 are SGHNT and YENEEA. CDR3: CASSPGGSYNEQFF. CDR3 nucleotide sequence: TGTGCCAGCAGCCCCGGAGGGTCCTACAATGAGCAGTTCTTC.

The V gene is TRBV25-1, the J gene TRBJ2-1; 12 bases fit TRBD2. The V and J ends lost 6 bases and 6 bases, in that order; junction bases with no gene match: 3. This CDR3 contains 14 residues. Germline V gene lookup returns CDR1 MGHDK and CDR2 SYGVNS. The CDR3 here is CASSGTSGPNEQFF. CDR3 coding DNA: TGTGCCAGCAGCGGGACTAGCGGGCCCAATGAGCAGTTCTTC.

V and J are TRBV6-1 and TRBJ2-3; unclear D gene. The CDR3 is made up of 15 amino acids. CDR1 and CDR2 from the germline V gene are MNHNS and SASEGT. Trimming shortened V by 6 bases and J by 0 bases, and 13 bases separated the two germline ends. CDR3 residues: CASSPGRPSTDTQYF. The CDR3 bases are TGTGCCAGCAGCCCCGGCAGGCCGAGCACAGATACGCAGTATTTT.

The chain combines TRBV5-1 with TRBJ2-3, with 7 nucleotides matching TRBD1. Germline V gene lookup returns CDR1 SGHRS and CDR2 YFSETQ. The CDR3 has 15 amino acids. Trimming at V came to 3 bases and at J to 2 bases, leaving 6 bases not matched to a gene. The CDR3 spells CASSSPGQPTDTQYF. The DNA of the CDR3 is TGCGCCAGCAGCTCCCCGGGACAGCCCACAGATACGCAGTATTTT.

The chain has TRBV5-8 and TRBJ2-5; maybe TRBD2 (6 bases). This CDR3 spans 14 amino acids. The germline CDR1 and CDR2 sequences are SGHTS and YDEGEE. Trimming removed 2 bases at V and 2 bases at J, with 10 bases between. The CDR3 bases are TGTGCCAGCAGCTTATTAGCGGTTCAAGAGACCCAGTACTTC. Protein: CASSLLAVQETQYF.

The rearrangement uses TRBV11-2 and TRBJ2-7; D is undetermined. Per the germline V gene, CDR1 is SGHAT and CDR2 is FQNNGV. The V and J ends lost 5 bases and 3 bases respectively, with 11 bases between them. There are 13 residues in the CDR3. As DNA, the CDR3 is TGTGCCAGCAGCCTCGGGTCCTTCTACGAGCAGTACTTC. Protein product: CASSLGSFYEQYF. The full variable domain, its missing parts supplied by reference TRBV11-2 and TRBJ2-7, is EAGVAQSPRYKIIEKRQSVAFWCNPISGHATLYWYQQILGQGPKLLIQFQNNGVVDDSQLPKDRFSAERLKGVDSTLKIQPAKLEDSAVYLCASSLGSFYEQYFGPGTRLTVT.

This clone was picked up a small number of times. For the CDR3, the DNA is TGTGCCAGCAGCTTGGTCTGGGGGGCCTACAATGAGCAGTTCTTC. As protein: CASSLVWGAYNEQFF. The chain uses TRBV5-4 and TRBJ2-1, with a possible D match to TRBD2 (6 bases). Germline CDR1 reads SGHNT; CDR2 reads YYREEE (reference sequence). The CDR3 loop spans 15 amino acids. Trimming took off 0 bases at V and 2 bases at J, with 9 bases between the two ends.

The CDR3 DNA sequence: TGTGCCAGCAGTTTACCCACTAGCGGGAGAGGGAATGAGCAGTTCTTC. Translated: CASSLPTSGRGNEQFF. The chain joins TRBV27 to TRBJ2-1; TRBD2 matches 11 bases. After removal of 2 bases from V and 7 bases from J, the junction contained 7 bases not matched to a gene. Germline V gene data show CDR1 as MNHEY and CDR2 as SMNVEV (reference sequence). The CDR3 is 16 residues long.

The V call is TRBV4-3, the J call TRBJ2-1; the match to TRBD2 covers 14 bases. The germline CDR1 and CDR2 sequences are LGHNA and YSLEER. J gave up 0 bases and V 4 bases, and 2 bases lay outside the gene matches. CDR3 length: 17 residues. For the CDR3, the DNA is TGCGCCAGCAGCCCCGGGACTAGCGGGAGCTCCTACAATGAGCAGTTCTTC. Its protein product is CASSPGTSGSSYNEQFF.

CDR3 sequence (DNA): TGTGCCAGCAGTTTTGTGCCAGATAGCAATCAGCCCCAGCATTTT. This sequence encodes CASSFVPDSNQPQHF. The V call is TRBV27, the J call TRBJ1-5; D is unclear. With 3 bases removed from V and 0 bases from J, the gap between germline ends came to 9 bases. From germline, CDR1 is MNHEY and CDR2 SMNVEV (reference sequence). This CDR3 has 15 residues.

This sequence joins TRBV5-1 and TRBJ1-2; 9 nucleotides line up with TRBD1. CDR1 and CDR2 from the germline V gene are SGHRS and YFSETQ. V shed 0 bases and J 6 bases; nucleotides not matched to a gene: 6. This CDR3 region has 15 residues. The DNA of the CDR3 is TGCGCCAGCAGCTTGGTGGTAGGGACAGGGAATGGCTACACCTTC. Residues: CASSLVVGTGNGYTF.

The V gene is TRBV27, the J gene TRBJ2-3; D possibly corresponds to TRBD1 (6 bases). The V end was cut by 6 bases, the J end by 2 bases, with 12 bases between. The germline V gene encodes CDR1 MNHEY and CDR2 SMNVEV (reference sequence). The CDR3 length is 14 residues. CDR3 amino acids: CASSRGPNTDTQYF. CDR3 sequence (DNA): TGTGCCAGCAGCAGGGGCCCAAACACAGATACGCAGTATTTT.

V is TRBV5-1 and J is TRBJ2-3; TRBD2 agrees at 7 bases. V was pared by 0 bases and J by 3 bases, with 4 bases of the junction left unmatched. The germline V gene encodes CDR1 SGHRS and CDR2 YFSETQ. The CDR3 has 15 residues. Written as DNA, the CDR3 is TGCGCCAGCAGCTTGGATGCGGGAGCTACAGATACGCAGTATTTT. It codes for CASSLDAGATDTQYF.

The V call is TRBV5-1, the J call TRBJ2-7, with a tentative D call TRBD2 (6 bases). CDR1 and CDR2 (germline): SGHRS, YFSETQ. Between the trimmed V and J ends, which lost 3 bases and 3 bases, there was a span of 16 bases. The CDR3 has 15 amino acids. The CDR3 sequence: CASSSNWWEDYEQYF. The CDR3 nucleotides read TGCGCCAGCAGCTCCAACTGGTGGGAGGACTACGAGCAGTACTTC.

CDR3 sequence: CASSLRGFEGVPLNYGYTF. In DNA form, the CDR3 reads TGTGCCAGCAGCTTAAGGGGGTTTGAGGGGGTCCCCTTAAACTATGGCTACACCTTC. The chain has TRBV7-9 and TRBJ1-2, with D possibly being TRBD1 (6 bases). This CDR3 region has 19 residues. The germline V gene encodes CDR1 SEHNR and CDR2 FQNEAQ (reference sequence). Trimming removed 2 bases at V and 2 bases at J, with 24 bases between.